Sequencing of this T cell receptor beta chain was carried out in a study of blood T cell repertoires in COVID-19 (dated by TCRdb to between 2020 and 2021). Study-wide context: Samples covering the acute and convalescent phases of COVID-19 were provided by collaborators in the United States, Italy and Spain. The prospective study material was composed of cDNA or gDNA derived from T cells, B-cell-depleted T cells, or PBMCs. Deeply sampled blood TCRbeta repertoires from subjects exposed to, actively infected with, or recovered from COVID-19 were included in the dataset. A freely available public database, intended as a resource for researchers studying the immune response to SARS-CoV-2, is where the repertoires were released. The samples were drawn from the first 160 participants of the ongoing ImmuneRACE study and from 950 to 1,500 subjects provided by 6 global collaborators. A de-identified subject ID, COVID-19 status, age in years and sex were almost always included in the sample metadata. HLA class I and class II types, where available, came from metadata supplied by the sample provider rather than from assay-based typing. Points the paper makes about the study in general: The quantity of clinical and demographic metadata differed by source and by participant and was supplied without curation.

CDR3 length: 14 amino acids, cysteine to phenylalanine. Only the CDR3 part of the read is kept: 42 bases, read in frame from the first base. Between the V and J ends, shortened by 6 bases and 2 bases respectively, the junction contains 14 bases. Via the germline V gene (reference sequence), CDR1 is DFQATT and CDR2 SNEGSKA. Collaborating institutions collected whole blood in K2EDTA tubes following their own protocols. For TCRbeta analysis, collaborator samples were shipped as frozen whole blood, as isolated PBMCs, or as DNA extracted from either sample type. As to this clone: Its antigen remains undetermined. Per-base qualities were not stored, and no clone one base away is much larger.

TCRbeta CDR3 regions were amplified from genomic DNA using the immunoSEQ Assay, a bias-controlled multiplex PCR. Per the original workflow: Nucleated cell counts per sample were estimated from amplification of reference gene primers within the assay. To quantify the absolute abundance of each unique TCRbeta CDR3 rearrangement, sequence reads were collapsed and filtered. For each sample, productive Simpson clonality was calculated as the square root of Simpson's diversity index across productive rearrangements. This immuneACCESS table, as held by TCRdb, lists in-frame sequences with V and J called but not all clones. Of the missing ones, under half trace to an unresolved V gene in checked studies; the others have no known cause. V and J calls and clone size are as listed in that table; D and trimming were resolved from the DNA. The sample table holds 240,000 or so clones, of which around 85% were seen once. Around 6.5% of the sample is taken by the ten largest.

The sequence was obtained from a man between 60 and 75 years old with acute or convalescent COVID-19. Sequenced sample: peripheral blood. The V gene is TRBV20-1 and the J gene is TRBJ1-5; there is no confident call for the D gene. The CDR3 protein sequence reads: CSASPPVRNQPQHF. The DNA sequence is as follows: TGCAGTGCCAGTCCTCCGGTCCGCAATCAGCCCCAGCATTTT.